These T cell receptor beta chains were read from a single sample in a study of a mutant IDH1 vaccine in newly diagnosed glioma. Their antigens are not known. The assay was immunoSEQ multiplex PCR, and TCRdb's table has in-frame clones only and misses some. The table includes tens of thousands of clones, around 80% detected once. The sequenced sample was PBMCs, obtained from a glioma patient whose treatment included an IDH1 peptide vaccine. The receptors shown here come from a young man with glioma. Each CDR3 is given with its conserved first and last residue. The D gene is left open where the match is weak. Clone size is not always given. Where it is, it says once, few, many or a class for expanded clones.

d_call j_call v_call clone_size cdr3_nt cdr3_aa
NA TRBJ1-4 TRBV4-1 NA TGCGCCAGCAGCCAAGCGGCAGCCCGTAATGAAAAACTGTTTTTT CASSQAAARNEKLFF
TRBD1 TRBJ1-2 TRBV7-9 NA TGTGCCAGCAGCTTAGTTGCAGGGGGCAGCTATGGCTACACCTTC CASSLVAGGSYGYTF
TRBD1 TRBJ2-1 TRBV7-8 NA TGTGCCAGCAGAAACCCTACAGGGGACAGCTCCTACAATGAGCAGTTCTTC CASRNPTGDSSYNEQFF
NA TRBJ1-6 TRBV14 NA TGTGCCAGCAGCGCGAGAGGGACTCTTAATAATTCACCCCTCCACTTT CASSARGTLNNSPLHF
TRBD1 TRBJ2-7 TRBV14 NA TGTGCCAGCAGCCGGGGTCGAGCCGGGACAGCCTACGAGCAGTACTTC CASSRGRAGTAYEQYF
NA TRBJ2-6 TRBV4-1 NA TGCGCCAGCAGCCATTCCCCGGAGTCTGGGGCCAACGTCCTGACTTTC CASSHSPESGANVLTF
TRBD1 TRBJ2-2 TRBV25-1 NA TGTGCCAGCAGTGATCTCCCCGGGACAGCGAACACCGGGGAGCTGTTTTTT CASSDLPGTANTGELFF
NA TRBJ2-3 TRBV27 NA TGTGCCAGCAGACAGGCCGGGGGGCGGACAGATACGCAGTATTTT CASRQAGGRTDTQYF
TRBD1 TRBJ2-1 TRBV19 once TGTGCCAGCAAACCGGGGACAGGGGGCCCAAATGAGCAGTTCTTC CASKPGTGGPNEQFF
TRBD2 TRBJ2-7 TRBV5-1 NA TGCGCCAGCAGCTCCGGGACTAGCGGGGGCTACGAGCAGTACTTC CASSSGTSGGYEQYF
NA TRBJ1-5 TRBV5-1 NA TGCGCCAGCAGCTTGGGGGGGTTTGATCAGCCCCAGCATTTT CASSLGGFDQPQHF
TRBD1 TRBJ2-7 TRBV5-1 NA TGCGCCAGCAGCTTGGTGGGGGACAGCTCCTACGAGCAGTACTTC CASSLVGDSSYEQYF
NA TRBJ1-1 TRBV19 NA TGTGCCACTGAGCGGGGACGGAGGGGGACTGAAGCTTTCTTT CATERGRRGTEAFF
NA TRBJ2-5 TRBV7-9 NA TGTGCCAGCAGCTTACCCGCAGGGGGGGAGAGCCAAGAGACCCAGTACTTC CASSLPAGGESQETQYF
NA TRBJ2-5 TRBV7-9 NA TGTGCCAGCAGCTTAGGAGGCGCGGGGACCCAGTACTTC CASSLGGAGTQYF
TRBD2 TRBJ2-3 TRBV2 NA TGTGCCAGCAGGCGACTAGCGGGGGGCACAGATACGCAGTATTTT CASRRLAGGTDTQYF
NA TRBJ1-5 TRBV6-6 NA TGTGCCAGCAGAGAACGGTGGGGTGATAGCAATCAGCCCCAGCATTTT CASRERWGDSNQPQHF
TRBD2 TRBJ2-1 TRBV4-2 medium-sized TGTGCCAGCAGCCAAGACGGCGGGGGGGCCTACAATGAGCAGTTCTTC CASSQDGGGAYNEQFF
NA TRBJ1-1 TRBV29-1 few TGCAGCGCCGGCGACTTGGAAGGCACTGAAGCTTTCTTT CSAGDLEGTEAFF
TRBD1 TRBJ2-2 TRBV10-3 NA TGTGCCATCAGTGAACTCGCCGGGACAGTACCCGGGGAGCTGTTTTTT CAISELAGTVPGELFF
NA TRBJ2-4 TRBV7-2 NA TGTGCCAGCAGTTTAGACGGAACCGGGGACATTCAGTACTTC CASSLDGTGDIQYF
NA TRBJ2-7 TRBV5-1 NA TGCGCCAGCAGCCGGGGACGGGTAAAGCTGGCCGAGCAGTACTTC CASSRGRVKLAEQYF
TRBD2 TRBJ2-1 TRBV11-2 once TGTGCCAGCAGCTTACTCGGGGGGGTAGAAAATGAGCAGTTCTTC CASSLLGGVENEQFF
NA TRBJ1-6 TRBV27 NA TGTGCCAGCAGCCCCTTATCAGGGTTAATTTATAATTCACCCCTCCACTTT CASSPLSGLIYNSPLHF
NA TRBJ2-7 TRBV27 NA TGTGCCAGCACTGGGTCGTACTACGAGCAGTACTTC CASTGSYYEQYF
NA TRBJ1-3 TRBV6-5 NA TGTGCCAGCACTAAGGGTTTGGGCTCTGGAAACACCATATATTTT CASTKGLGSGNTIYF
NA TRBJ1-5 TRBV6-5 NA TGTGCCAGCAGAGACAGGATAGACAATCAGCCCCAGCATTTT CASRDRIDNQPQHF